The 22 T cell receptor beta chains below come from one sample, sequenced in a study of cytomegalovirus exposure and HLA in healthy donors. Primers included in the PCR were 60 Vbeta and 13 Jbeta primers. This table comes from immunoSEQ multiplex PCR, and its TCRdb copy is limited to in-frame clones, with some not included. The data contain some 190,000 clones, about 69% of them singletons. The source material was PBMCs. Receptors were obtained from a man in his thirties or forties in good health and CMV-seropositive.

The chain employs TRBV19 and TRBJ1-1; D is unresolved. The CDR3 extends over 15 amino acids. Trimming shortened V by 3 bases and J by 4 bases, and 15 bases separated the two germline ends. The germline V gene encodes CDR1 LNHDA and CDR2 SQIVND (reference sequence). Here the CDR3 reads CASSIVEEVGTEAFF. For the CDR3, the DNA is TGTGCCAGTAGTATTGTGGAAGAGGTGGGCACTGAAGCTTTCTTT.

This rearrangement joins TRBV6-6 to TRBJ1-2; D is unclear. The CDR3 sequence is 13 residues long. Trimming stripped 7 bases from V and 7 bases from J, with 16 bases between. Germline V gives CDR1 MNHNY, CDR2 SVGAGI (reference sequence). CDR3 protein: CASTKRGLGGYTF. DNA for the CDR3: TGTGCCAGCACTAAACGGGGTCTTGGTGGCTACACCTTC.

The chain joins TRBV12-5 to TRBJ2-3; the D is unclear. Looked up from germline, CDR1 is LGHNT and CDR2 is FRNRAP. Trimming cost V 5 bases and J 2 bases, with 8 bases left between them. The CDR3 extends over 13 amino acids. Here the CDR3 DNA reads TGTGCTAGTGGTCCCCCAAACACAGATACGCAGTATTTT. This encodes CASGPPNTDTQYF.

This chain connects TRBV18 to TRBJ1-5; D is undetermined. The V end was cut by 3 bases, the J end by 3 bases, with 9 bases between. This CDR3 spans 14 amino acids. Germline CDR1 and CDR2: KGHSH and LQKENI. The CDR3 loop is CASSPGGINQPQHF. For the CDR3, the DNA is TGTGCCAGCTCACCGGGCGGGATCAATCAGCCCCAGCATTTT.

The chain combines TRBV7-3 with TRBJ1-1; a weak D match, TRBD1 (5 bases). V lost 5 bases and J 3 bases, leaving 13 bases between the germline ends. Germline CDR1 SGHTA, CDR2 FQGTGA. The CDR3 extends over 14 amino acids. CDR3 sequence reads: CASSAQGGDTEAFF. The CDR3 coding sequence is TGTGCCAGCAGCGCCCAGGGAGGGGACACTGAAGCTTTCTTT.

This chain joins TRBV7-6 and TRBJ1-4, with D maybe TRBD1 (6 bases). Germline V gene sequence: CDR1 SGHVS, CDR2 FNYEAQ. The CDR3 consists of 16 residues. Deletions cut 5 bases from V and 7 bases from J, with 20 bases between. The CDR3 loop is CASSLGDLPGAEKLFF. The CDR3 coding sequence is TGTGCCAGCAGCCTCGGGGACCTCCCAGGGGCTGAAAAACTGTTTTTT.

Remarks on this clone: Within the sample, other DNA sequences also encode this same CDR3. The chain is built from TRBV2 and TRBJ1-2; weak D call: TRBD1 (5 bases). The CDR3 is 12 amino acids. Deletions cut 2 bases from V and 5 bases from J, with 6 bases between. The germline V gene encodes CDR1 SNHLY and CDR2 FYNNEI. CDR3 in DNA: TGTGCCAGCAGTGAACAGGGTTATGGCTACACCTTC. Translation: CASSEQGYGYTF.

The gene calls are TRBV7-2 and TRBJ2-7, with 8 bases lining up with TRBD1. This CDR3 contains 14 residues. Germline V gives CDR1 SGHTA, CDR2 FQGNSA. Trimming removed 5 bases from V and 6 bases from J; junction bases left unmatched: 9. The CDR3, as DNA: TGTGCCAGCAGCCAAGACAGGGGAATTAGCGAGCAGTACTTC. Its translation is CASSQDRGISEQYF.

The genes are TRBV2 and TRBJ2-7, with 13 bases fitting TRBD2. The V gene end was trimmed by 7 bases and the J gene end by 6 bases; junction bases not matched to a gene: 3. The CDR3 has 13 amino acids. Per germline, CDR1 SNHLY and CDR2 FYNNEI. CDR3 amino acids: CASIGLAGVEQYF. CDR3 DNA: TGTGCCAGCATTGGACTAGCGGGGGTCGAGCAGTACTTC.

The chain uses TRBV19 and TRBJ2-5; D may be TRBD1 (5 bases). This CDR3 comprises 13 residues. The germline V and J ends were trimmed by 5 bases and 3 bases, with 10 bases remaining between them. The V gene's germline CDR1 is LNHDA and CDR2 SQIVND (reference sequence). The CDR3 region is CASSEGVKETQYF. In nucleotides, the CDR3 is TGTGCCAGTAGTGAAGGGGTCAAAGAGACCCAGTACTTC.

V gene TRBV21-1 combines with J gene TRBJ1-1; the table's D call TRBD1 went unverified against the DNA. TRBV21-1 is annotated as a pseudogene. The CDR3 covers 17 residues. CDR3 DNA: TGTGCCAGCAGCATCCCGATCAGGCCCGACAGGGATACTGAAGCTTTCTTT. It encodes CASSIPIRPDRDTEAFF.

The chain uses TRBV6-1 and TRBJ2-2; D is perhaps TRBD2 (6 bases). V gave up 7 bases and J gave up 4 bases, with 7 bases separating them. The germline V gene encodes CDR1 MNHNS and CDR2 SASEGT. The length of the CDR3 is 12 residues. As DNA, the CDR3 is TGTGCCAGCACCGGGGGCACCGGGGAGCTGTTTTTT. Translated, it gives CASTGGTGELFF.

The CDR3 here is CASSAIIGYTF. The CDR3 region has the DNA TGTGCCAGCAGCGCTATAATCGGCTACACCTTC. V gene TRBV7-2 combines with J gene TRBJ1-2; unclear D gene. This CDR3 spans 11 amino acids. The germline V and J ends were trimmed by 5 bases and 8 bases, with 9 bases remaining between them. Per the germline V gene, CDR1 is SGHTA and CDR2 is FQGNSA.

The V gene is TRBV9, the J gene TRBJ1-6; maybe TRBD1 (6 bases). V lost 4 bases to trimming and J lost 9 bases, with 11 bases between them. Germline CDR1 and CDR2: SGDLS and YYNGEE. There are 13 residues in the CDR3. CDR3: CASSSWTVSPLHF. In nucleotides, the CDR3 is TGTGCCAGCAGCTCTTGGACAGTTTCACCCCTCCACTTT.

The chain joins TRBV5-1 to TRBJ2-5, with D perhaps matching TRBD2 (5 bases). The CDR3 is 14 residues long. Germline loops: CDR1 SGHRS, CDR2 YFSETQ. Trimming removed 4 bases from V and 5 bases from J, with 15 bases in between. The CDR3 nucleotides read TGCGCCAGCAGCCCGGAGGCTAGGAAGGAGACCCAGTACTTC. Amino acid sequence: CASSPEARKETQYF.

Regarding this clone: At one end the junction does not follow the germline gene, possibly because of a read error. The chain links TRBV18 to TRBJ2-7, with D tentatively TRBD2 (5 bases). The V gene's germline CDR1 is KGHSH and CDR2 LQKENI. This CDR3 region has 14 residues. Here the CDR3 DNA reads TGTGCCAGCTCACCAGGGGTGGGGAGCTACGAGCGGTACTTC. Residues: CASSPGVGSYERYF.

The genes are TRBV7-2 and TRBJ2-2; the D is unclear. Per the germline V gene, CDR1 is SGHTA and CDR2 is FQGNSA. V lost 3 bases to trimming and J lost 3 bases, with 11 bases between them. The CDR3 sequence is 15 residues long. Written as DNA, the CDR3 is TGTGCCAGCAGCTTGAGGTCTCGGCACACCGGGGAGCTGTTTTTT. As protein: CASSLRSRHTGELFF.

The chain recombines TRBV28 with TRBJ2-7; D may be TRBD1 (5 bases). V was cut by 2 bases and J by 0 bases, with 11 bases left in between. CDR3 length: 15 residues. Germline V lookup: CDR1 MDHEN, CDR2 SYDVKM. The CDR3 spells CASSLHDSLSYEQYF. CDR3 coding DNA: TGTGCCAGCAGTTTACACGACAGTCTCTCCTACGAGCAGTACTTC.

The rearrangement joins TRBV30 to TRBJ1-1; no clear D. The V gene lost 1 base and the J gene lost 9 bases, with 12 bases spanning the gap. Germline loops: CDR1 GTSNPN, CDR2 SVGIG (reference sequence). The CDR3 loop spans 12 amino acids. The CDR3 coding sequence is TGTGCCTGGAGTGAAGGGCCGGGAAAAGCTTTCTTT. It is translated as CAWSEGPGKAFF.

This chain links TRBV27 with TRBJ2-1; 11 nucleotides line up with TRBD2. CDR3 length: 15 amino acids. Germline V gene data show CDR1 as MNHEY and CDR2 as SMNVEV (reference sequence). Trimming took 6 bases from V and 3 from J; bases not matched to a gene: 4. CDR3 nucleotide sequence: TGTGCCAGCAGCAGGACTAGCGGGCTCTACAATGAGCAGTTCTTC. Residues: CASSRTSGLYNEQFF.

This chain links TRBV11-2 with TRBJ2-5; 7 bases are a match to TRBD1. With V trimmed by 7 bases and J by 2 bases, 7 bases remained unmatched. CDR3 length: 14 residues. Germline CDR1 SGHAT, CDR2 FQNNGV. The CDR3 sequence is CASTRGTAQETQYF. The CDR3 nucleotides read TGTGCCAGCACCCGAGGGACAGCACAAGAGACCCAGTACTTC.

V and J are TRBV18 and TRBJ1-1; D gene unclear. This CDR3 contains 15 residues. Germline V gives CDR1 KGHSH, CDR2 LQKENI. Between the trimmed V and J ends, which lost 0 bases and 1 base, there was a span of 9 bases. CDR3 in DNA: TGTGCCAGCTCACCACCCCGGGGTCAGAACACTGAAGCTTTCTTT. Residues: CASSPPRGQNTEAFF.